What follows is one TCR beta chain and its context. The data were obtained in a study of blood T cell repertoires in COVID-19. Study summary: Acute and convalescent COVID-19 samples came from the United States, Italy and Spain. From T cells, B-cell-depleted T cells, or PBMCs came the material, which was cDNA or gDNA.

Germline CDR1 is SGHTA and CDR2 is FQGNSA. The CDR3 covers 15 residues. V shed 1 base and J shed 0 bases, with 7 bases lying between them. Those enrolled, adults aged about 18 to 89 years, came from about two dozen US areas. Clones were read by immunoSEQ multiplex PCR, and TCRdb kept only the in-frame ones, dropping some. The data show 150,000 or so clones, over 70% seen once. Sequencing was performed on PBMCs or T cells enriched from blood (not recorded which). The chain carries TRBV7-2 and TRBJ1-3; no clear D. The sequence was obtained from a man in his fifties who had recovered from COVID-19. CDR3 sequence: CASSLGRNSGNTIYF. As DNA, the CDR3 is TGTGCCAGCAGCTTAGGCAGGAACTCTGGAAACACCATATATTTT. The complete variable domain, with remaining parts taken from reference TRBV7-2 and TRBJ1-3, reads GAGVSQSPSNKVTEKGKDVELRCDPISGHTALYWYRQSLGQGLEFLIYFQGNSAPDKSGLPSDRFSAERTGGSVSTLTIQRTQQEDSAVYLCASSLGRNSGNTIYFGEGSWLTVV.